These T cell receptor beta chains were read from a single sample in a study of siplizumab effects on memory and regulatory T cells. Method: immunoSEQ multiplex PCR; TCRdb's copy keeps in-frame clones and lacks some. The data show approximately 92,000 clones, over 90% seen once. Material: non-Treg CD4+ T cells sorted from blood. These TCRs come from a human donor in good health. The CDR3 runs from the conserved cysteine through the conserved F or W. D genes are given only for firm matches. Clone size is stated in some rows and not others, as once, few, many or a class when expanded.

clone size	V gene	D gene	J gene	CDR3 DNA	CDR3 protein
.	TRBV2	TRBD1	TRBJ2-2	TGTGCCAGTAACAGGGGCGGCACCGGGGAGCTGTTTTTT	CASNRGGTGELFF
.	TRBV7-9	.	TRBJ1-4	TGTGCCAGCAGCCAAGCCGGCGGGGCTCCCACTAATGAAAAACTGTTTTTT	CASSQAGGAPTNEKLFF
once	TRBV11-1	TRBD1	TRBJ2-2	TGTGCCAGCAGCCCACAGGGGGTGGGCACCGGGGAGCTGTTTTTT	CASSPQGVGTGELFF
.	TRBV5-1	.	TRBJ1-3	TGCGCCAGCAGCCAAAGGTCTTCTGGAAACACCATATATTTT	CASSQRSSGNTIYF
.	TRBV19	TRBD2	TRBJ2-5	TGTGCCAGCACCGGATCGGGACTAGCTCCCGAGACCCAGTACTTC	CASTGSGLAPETQYF
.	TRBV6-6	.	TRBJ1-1	TGTGCCAGCAGCCACAGGGAACTTGAAGCTTTCTTT	CASSHRELEAFF
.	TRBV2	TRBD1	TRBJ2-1	TGTGCCAGCAGTGGACAGGGGGCGATCAATGAGCAGTTCTTC	CASSGQGAINEQFF
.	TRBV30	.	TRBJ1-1	TGTGCCTGGAGTCAAGGGTCTTTTGAAGCTTTCTTT	CAWSQGSFEAFF
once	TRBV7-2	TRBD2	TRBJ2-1	TGTGCCAGCAAACATAGGTGGCGGGCTAGCGGCTACAATGAGCAGTTCTTC	CASKHRWRASGYNEQFF
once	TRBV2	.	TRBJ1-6	TGTGCCAGCAGTCGGGACGGGAATTCACCCCTCCACTTT	CASSRDGNSPLHF
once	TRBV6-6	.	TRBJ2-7	TGTGCCAGCAGTTACTCACAGGCTAGCTCCTACGAGCAGTACTTC	CASSYSQASSYEQYF
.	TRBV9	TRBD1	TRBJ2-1	TGTGCCAGCAACCCATCGGACAGGGGATTGGGAGAGCAGTTCTTC	CASNPSDRGLGEQFF
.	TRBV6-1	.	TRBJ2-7	TGTGCCAGCAGTCTTAGGGGCGAGCAGTACTTC	CASSLRGEQYF
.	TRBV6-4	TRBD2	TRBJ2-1	TGTGCCAGCAGTGACTCTCGGACTAGCGGGAGCGATGAGCAGTTCTTC	CASSDSRTSGSDEQFF
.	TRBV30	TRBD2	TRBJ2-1	TGTGCCTGGAGTGTACATCGGCTAGCGGGAGTTCAATACAATGAGCAGTTCTTC	CAWSVHRLAGVQYNEQFF
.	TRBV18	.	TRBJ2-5	TGTGCCAGCTCACCTCAGGGCGGAGAGACCCAGTACTTC	CASSPQGGETQYF
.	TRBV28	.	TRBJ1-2	TGTGCCAGCACCTCGACAGTTAACTATGGCTACACCTTC	CASTSTVNYGYTF
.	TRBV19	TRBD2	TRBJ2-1	TGTGCCAGTAAAGTCCTAGCGGGAGTAAGTGAGCAGTTCTTC	CASKVLAGVSEQFF
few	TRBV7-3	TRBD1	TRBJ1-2	TGTGCCAGCAGCTTACCTGACAGGGAAGGTGGCTACACCTTC	CASSLPDREGGYTF
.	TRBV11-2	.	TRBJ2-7	TGTGCCAGCAGCTTAGGGGCGGCGGGAATATACGAGCAGTACTTC	CASSLGAAGIYEQYF
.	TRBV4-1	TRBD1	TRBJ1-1	TGCGCCAGCAGCCAAGGGACAGGGGTAGGCACTGAAGCTTTCTTT	CASSQGTGVGTEAFF
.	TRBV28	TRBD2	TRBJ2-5	TGTGCCAGCAGTTTGCCGCCGGGGGGCCAAGAGACCCAGTACTTC	CASSLPPGGQETQYF
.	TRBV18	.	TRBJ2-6	TGTGCCAGCTCACCTCGCCCTCCGCCTCATTTGGGGGCCAACGTCCTGACTTTC	CASSPRPPPHLGANVLTF
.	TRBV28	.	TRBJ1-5	TGTGCCAGCAGTTCGGGGCCCAATCAGCCCCAGCATTTT	CASSSGPNQPQHF
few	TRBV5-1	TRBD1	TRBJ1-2	TGCGCCAGCAGCTGGGACAGGAACTATGGCTACACCTTC	CASSWDRNYGYTF
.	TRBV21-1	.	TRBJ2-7	TGTGCCAGCAGCAAAGCGCTCGGACAGGGGGTCTACGAGCAGTACTTC	CASSKALGQGVYEQYF
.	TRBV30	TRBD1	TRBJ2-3	TGTGCCTGGGGGACAGACACAGATACGCAGTATTTT	CAWGTDTDTQYF
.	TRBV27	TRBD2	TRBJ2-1	TGTGCCAGCAGTTTCACTAGCGAGCACAATGAGCAGTTCTTC	CASSFTSEHNEQFF
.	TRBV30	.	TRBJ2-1	TGTGCCCGACACCAGAAGGGAGTTAGCCATGAGCAGTTCTTC	CARHQKGVSHEQFF
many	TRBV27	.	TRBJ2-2	TGTGCCAGCAGTTGGGTCGGGAACACCGGGGAGCTGTTTTTT	CASSWVGNTGELFF
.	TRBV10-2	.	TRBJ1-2	TGCGCCAGCAGTGAAGAGCCACACCTCAACTATGGCTACACCTTC	CASSEEPHLNYGYTF
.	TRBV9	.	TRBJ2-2	TGTGCCAGCAGCGTAGCCCCCGGGAACGAAGGAGGGGAGCTGTTTTTT	CASSVAPGNEGGELFF
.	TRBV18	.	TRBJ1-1	TGTGCCAGCTCACTGGGCAGGGGGAACACTGAAGCTTTCTTT	CASSLGRGNTEAFF
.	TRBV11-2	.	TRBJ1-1	TGTGCCAGCAGCGACCCCTCTTTGGGGCCCCCAGAAGCTTTCTTT	CASSDPSLGPPEAFF
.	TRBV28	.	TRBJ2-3	TGTGCCAGCAGCACCTTAGGACCCTCGGATACGCAGTATTTT	CASSTLGPSDTQYF
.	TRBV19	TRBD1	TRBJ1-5	TGTGCCAGTACCGCGGGGACAGTAACAAATCAGCCCCAGCATTTT	CASTAGTVTNQPQHF
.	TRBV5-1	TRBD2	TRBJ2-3	TGCGCCAGCGGGTCTAGCGGGGGCACAGATACGCAGTATTTT	CASGSSGGTDTQYF
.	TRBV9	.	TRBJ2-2	TGTGCCAGCAGCGTAGGAGCCAGTTCGAACACCGGGGAGCTGTTTTTT	CASSVGASSNTGELFF
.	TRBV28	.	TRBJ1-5	TGTGCCAGCAGTTCCCGGGCGGGATGGTATCAGCCCCAGCATTTT	CASSSRAGWYQPQHF
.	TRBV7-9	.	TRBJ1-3	TGTGCCAGCAGCTTAGTTGCAGGGTCTGCTGGAAACACCATATATTTT	CASSLVAGSAGNTIYF
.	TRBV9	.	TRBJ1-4	TGTGCCAGCAGCCCGACGGAGGGACCTGAAAAACTGTTTTTT	CASSPTEGPEKLFF
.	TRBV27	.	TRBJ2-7	TGTGCCAGCAGTTTACTGGGAGGAGCGGTGCCGAACGAGCAGTACTTC	CASSLLGGAVPNEQYF
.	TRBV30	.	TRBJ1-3	TGTGCCTGGAGTGTACGTGGACGTCCCTCTGGAAACACCATATATTTT	CAWSVRGRPSGNTIYF
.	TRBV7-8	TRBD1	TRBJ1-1	TGTGCCAGCAGCATTCGGGACAGGGGTTTGAACACTGAAGCTTTCTTT	CASSIRDRGLNTEAFF
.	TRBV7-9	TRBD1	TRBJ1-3	TGTGCCAGCAGCCCCCAGGGGGACACCATATATTTT	CASSPQGDTIYF
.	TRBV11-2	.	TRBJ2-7	TGTGCCAGCAGCTTAGCCGGGACTGGCATCTACGAGCAGTACTTC	CASSLAGTGIYEQYF
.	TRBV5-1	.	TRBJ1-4	TGCGCCAGCAGCTTGAGCAAAGGGGAGGGTAATGAAAAACTGTTTTTT	CASSLSKGEGNEKLFF
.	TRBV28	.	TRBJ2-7	TGTGCCAGCAGTCGACTAGTATCCTACGAGCAGTACTTC	CASSRLVSYEQYF
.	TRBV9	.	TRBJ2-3	TGTGCCAGCAGCGTGACCCAGGGGGATACGCAGTATTTT	CASSVTQGDTQYF
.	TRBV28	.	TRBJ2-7	TGTGCCAGCAGGGTCACCGGGACGACCTACGAGCAGTACTTC	CASRVTGTTYEQYF
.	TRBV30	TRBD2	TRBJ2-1	TGTGCCTGGAGTTGGCTAGCGGGAGAGAGCAATGAGCAGTTCTTC	CAWSWLAGESNEQFF
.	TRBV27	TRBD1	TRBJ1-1	TGTGCCAGCAGTTTATTAGGGGCGACAGGGTCTGCTGAAGCTTTCTTT	CASSLLGATGSAEAFF
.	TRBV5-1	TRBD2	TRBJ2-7	TGCGCCAGCAGCTCCGGGGAGGGACTAGCGTTACAGTACTTC	CASSSGEGLALQYF